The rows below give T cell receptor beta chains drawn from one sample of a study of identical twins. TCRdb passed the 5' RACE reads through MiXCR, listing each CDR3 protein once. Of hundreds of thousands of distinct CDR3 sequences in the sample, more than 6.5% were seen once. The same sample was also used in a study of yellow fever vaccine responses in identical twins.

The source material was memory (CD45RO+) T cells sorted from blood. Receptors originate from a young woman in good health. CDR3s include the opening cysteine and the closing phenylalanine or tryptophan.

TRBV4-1 CASSQALDDTQYF
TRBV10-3 CAISVTSDNSPLHF
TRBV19 CASAGSATNYGYTF
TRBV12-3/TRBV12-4 CASSPEGSENTEAFF
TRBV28 CASSFGGGGPSYEQYF
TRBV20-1 CSAPDRNNSPLHF
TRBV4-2 CASSQDRLAGVGEQYF
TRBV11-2 CASSRTGGARAKNIQYF
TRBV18 CASSLGTGTVSYEQYF
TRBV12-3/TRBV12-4 CASSSTGSYGYTF
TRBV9 CASSPGQGSTDTQYF
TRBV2 CASSEPRNLQETQYF
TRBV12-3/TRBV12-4 CAICLAPSTGVGSYEQYF
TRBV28 CASSLGTGQKLGAFF
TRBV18 CASSTDRLNEQFF
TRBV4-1 CASSQPTRGSYGYTF
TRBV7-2 CASSKGGNTEAFF
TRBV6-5 CASSLQGVTDTQYF
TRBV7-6 CASSKSTTAGELFF
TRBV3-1 CASSQEGALTQELLYF
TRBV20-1 CSDSSRAGTNTEAFF
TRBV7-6 CASSPFGRNTGELFF
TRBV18 CASSPYGDFSGKNIQYF
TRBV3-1 CASRSSYGYTF
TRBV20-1 CSAAKREYTDTQYF
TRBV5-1 CASSFFPSQTAQETQYF
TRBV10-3 CAISESAATTDTQYF
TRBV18 CASSTPSGGARDTQYF
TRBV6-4 CASSHKPGGSETQYF